The 12 T cell receptor beta chains presented below share a single source sample, sequenced in a study of T cell changes during pregnancy in multiple sclerosis. Repertoires were generated with immunoSEQ multiplex PCR, while TCRdb's copy carries only in-frame clones and drops some. This table holds about 34,000 clones, around nine tenths found once. The sample here was CD8+ T cells from peripheral blood mononuclear cells, taken in the first trimester of pregnancy. The receptors originated from a female donor with multiple sclerosis, enrolled in a pregnancy study.

A remark on this clone: A junction boundary mismatches the germline segment, possibly from a read error. The chain couples TRBV7-8 to TRBJ1-1; a weak D match, TRBD1 (6 bases). CDR1 and CDR2 (germline): SGHVS, FQNEAQ. This CDR3 has 15 amino acids. This CDR3 is CASSLMGTLNAEAFF. CDR3 nucleotides: TGTGCCAGCAGCTTAATGGGGACACTGAACGCTGAAGCTTTCTTT. The full variable domain, in which reference TRBV7-8 and TRBJ1-1 provide the parts outside the CDR3, is GAGVSQSPRYKVAKRGQDVALRCDPISGHVSLFWYQQALGQGPEFLTYFQNEAQLDKSGLPSDRFFAERPEGSVSTLKIQRTQQEDSAVYLCASSLMGTLNAEAFFGQGTRLTVV.

This clone is medium-sized within its sample. This sequence joins TRBV13 and TRBJ2-2; a possible D gene is TRBD2 (6 bases). The CDR3 runs to 15 residues. The V end lost 5 bases, the J end lost 3 bases, and 13 bases lay between the germline ends. Germline-derived CDR1 and CDR2 are PRHDT and FYEKMQ (reference sequence). The CDR3, as DNA: TGTGCCAGCAGCCTTCGAGGGGAGGACACCGGGGAGCTGTTTTTT. Translated: CASSLRGEDTGELFF.

V and J are TRBV11-2 and TRBJ1-5; 10 positions agree with TRBD1. The germline V gene has CDR1 SGHAT and CDR2 FQNNGV. J was trimmed by 5 bases and V by 1 base; bases with no gene match: 5. The CDR3 spans 16 residues. The CDR3 loop reads CASSLGSGQGYQPQHF. In DNA, the CDR3 is TGTGCCAGCAGCTTAGGATCGGGACAGGGGTATCAGCCCCAGCATTTT. Full variable domain (missing parts from reference TRBV11-2 and TRBJ1-5): EAGVAQSPRYKIIEKRQSVAFWCNPISGHATLYWYQQILGQGPKLLIQFQNNGVVDDSQLPKDRFSAERLKGVDSTLKIQPAKLEDSAVYLCASSLGSGQGYQPQHFGDGTRLSIL.

This chain uses TRBV19 with TRBJ2-3; D perhaps matches TRBD2 (5 bases). V was shortened by 3 bases and J by 0 bases, with 10 bases between the two germline ends. The CDR3 totals 15 residues. Germline V lookup: CDR1 LNHDA, CDR2 SQIVND (reference sequence). CDR3 sequence: CASSMFSGSTDTQYF. DNA of the CDR3: TGTGCCAGTAGTATGTTCTCGGGGAGCACAGATACGCAGTATTTT.

This clone was detected once. The chain couples TRBV27 to TRBJ1-4; the D gene is possibly TRBD1 (5 bases). CDR1 is MNHEY and CDR2 is SMNVEV in the germline V gene (reference sequence). Trimming removed 5 bases from V and 5 bases from J, with 18 bases in between. This CDR3 has 16 residues. CDR3 sequence (DNA): TGTGCCAGCAGTACAACCTTCGACGGGGGAAATGAAAAACTGTTTTTT. Its translation: CASSTTFDGGNEKLFF.

The chain employs TRBV7-9 and TRBJ2-5; perhaps TRBD2 as D (6 bases). Trimming shortened V by 0 bases and J by 5 bases, and 16 bases separated the two germline ends. This CDR3 contains 16 residues. Germline V gives CDR1 SEHNR, CDR2 FQNEAQ (reference sequence). The CDR3 reads CASSLAISGWWETQYF. The CDR3 region has the DNA TGTGCCAGCAGCTTAGCCATTAGCGGCTGGTGGGAGACCCAGTACTTC.

J is TRBJ1-1 and V is TRBV28; D unresolved. CDR3 size: 14 residues. CDR1 and CDR2 from the germline V gene are MDHEN and SYDVKM. Trimming stripped 5 bases from V and 2 bases from J, with 12 bases between. CDR3 residues: CASSAGLVNTEAFF. The CDR3 nucleotides read TGTGCCAGCAGTGCAGGACTGGTCAACACTGAAGCTTTCTTT. Full variable domain (remainder filled in from reference TRBV28 and TRBJ1-1): DVKVTQSSRYLVKRTGEKVFLECVQDMDHENMFWYRQDPGLGLRLIYFSYDVKMKEKGDIPEGYSVSREKKERFSLILESASTNQTSMYLCASSAGLVNTEAFFGQGTRLTVV.

V gene TRBV29-1 combines with J gene TRBJ2-2; 7 nucleotides match TRBD1. In germline, CDR1 is SQVTM, CDR2 ANQGSEA. Trimming at V came to 7 bases and at J to 6 bases, leaving 11 bases not matched to a gene. The CDR3 extends over 14 amino acids. CDR3 sequence (DNA): TGCAGCGCTCTGACAGGGAATAGAGCCGGGGAGCTGTTTTTT. This encodes CSALTGNRAGELFF.

The chain joins TRBV5-1 to TRBJ2-7, with 8 bases lining up with TRBD1. V shed 0 bases, J shed 7 bases, and the junction held 6 bases outside the gene matches. The CDR3 length is 14 residues. Per the germline V gene, CDR1 is SGHRS and CDR2 is YFSETQ. DNA for the CDR3: TGCGCCAGCAGCTTGGGACAGGGGACTTTTGAGCAGTACTTC. Translated, it gives CASSLGQGTFEQYF.

As regards this clone: Distinct nucleotide sequences in the sample also encode this CDR3. The rearrangement uses TRBV28 and TRBJ1-5; D gene unclear. This CDR3 comprises 15 residues. The germline CDR1 and CDR2 sequences are MDHEN and SYDVKM. V lost 6 bases and J 0 bases, leaving 12 bases between the germline ends. The CDR3 sequence: CASSLRLDSNQPQHF. CDR3 in DNA: TGTGCCAGCAGCCTCAGGTTAGATAGCAATCAGCCCCAGCATTTT.

The V and J genes are TRBV18 and TRBJ2-1; 11 nucleotides line up with TRBD1. Unmatched junction bases numbered 6, after V lost 2 bases and J lost 3 bases. The CDR3 is made up of 17 amino acids. CDR1 and CDR2 from the germline V gene are KGHSH and LQKENI. CDR3 DNA sequence: TGTGCCAGCTCACCAACCCCCGGGACAGGGGGCTACAATGAGCAGTTCTTC. Amino acids: CASSPTPGTGGYNEQFF. Drawing the rest from reference TRBV18 and TRBJ2-1, the complete variable domain is NAGVMQNPRHLVRRRGQEARLRCSPMKGHSHVYWYRQLPEEGLKFMVYLQKENIIDESGMPKERFSAEFPKEGPSILRIQQVVRGDSAAYFCASSPTPGTGGYNEQFFGPGTRLTVL.

CDR3 in DNA: TGTGCCAGCAGTCCCCCCCTAGACTTGTTGCAGTATTTT. Its protein is CASSPPLDLLQYF. The chain employs TRBV7-9 and TRBJ2-3; D is undetermined. CDR1 is SEHNR and CDR2 is FQNEAQ in the germline V gene (reference sequence). This CDR3 has 13 amino acids. V dropped 6 bases and J dropped 11 bases, with 18 bases sitting between them.